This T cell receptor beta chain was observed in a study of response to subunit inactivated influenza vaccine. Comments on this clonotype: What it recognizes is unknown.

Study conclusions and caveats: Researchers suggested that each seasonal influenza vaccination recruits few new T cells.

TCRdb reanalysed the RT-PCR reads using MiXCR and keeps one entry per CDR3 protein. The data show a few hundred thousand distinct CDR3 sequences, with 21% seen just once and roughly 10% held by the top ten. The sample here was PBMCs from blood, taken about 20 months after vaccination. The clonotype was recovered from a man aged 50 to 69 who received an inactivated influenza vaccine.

The CDR3 loop is CASNHRWTGGYGYTF. CDR3 nucleotide sequence: TGCGCCAGCAATCATCGCTGGACAGGGGGCTATGGCTACACCTTC. This chain joins TRBV5-1 and TRBJ1-2; 10 bases are shared with TRBD1. The CDR3 has 15 amino acids. The germline gives CDR1 SGHRS, CDR2 YFSETQ. J lost 4 bases, V lost 6 bases, and 9 bases had no gene match.